The present entry profiles one T cell receptor beta chain with its context. CDR3 length: 16 residues. Trimming pared 4 bases from V and 3 bases from J, leaving 18 bases between. Per the germline V gene, CDR1 is ENHRY and CDR2 is SYGVKD. These data come from a study of long-term antiretroviral therapy in people with HIV. Survey-level immunoSEQ v3.0 assays were run. The repertoire was sequenced with immunoSEQ multiplex PCR; TCRdb's copy has only in-frame clones and lacks some. The table lists almost 30,000 clones, 93% of them singletons, with around 6% in the top ten. The starting material was unsorted PBMCs, obtained approximately 6.5 years after starting antiretroviral therapy. The J gene is TRBJ1-1, the V gene TRBV10-3, with D possibly being TRBD1 (6 bases). The source is a woman between 40 and 55 years old with HIV. CDR3 in amino acids: CAISVATDRPYTEAFF. The CDR3 DNA sequence: TGTGCCATCAGTGTCGCTACAGACAGGCCGTACACTGAAGCTTTCTTT.